The T cell receptor (beta chain) under discussion was sequenced for a study of blood T cell repertoires in COVID-19. For the study at large: Samples of COVID-19 (acute and convalescent) were obtained from the United States, Italy and Spain. Nucleic acid was either cDNA or gDNA, and it came from T cells, B-cell-depleted T cells, or PBMCs.

Libraries were prepared by immunoSEQ multiplex PCR; TCRdb keeps only in-frame clonotypes and omits some of them. The sample shows about 120,000 clones, approximately 77% of them seen only once. The CDR3 consists of 15 residues. Germline CDR1 SGHAT, CDR2 FQNNGV. V lost 2 bases and J lost 0, with 10 bases in between. The genes are TRBV11-2 and TRBJ1-1, with D tentatively TRBD1 (5 bases). Sequenced material: peripheral blood. The receptor's source is a human donor in a cohort sampled during active COVID-19. Written as DNA, the CDR3 is TGTGCCAGCAGCTTATCGTCAGGGATGAACACTGAAGCTTTCTTT. Translating gives CASSLSSGMNTEAFF.